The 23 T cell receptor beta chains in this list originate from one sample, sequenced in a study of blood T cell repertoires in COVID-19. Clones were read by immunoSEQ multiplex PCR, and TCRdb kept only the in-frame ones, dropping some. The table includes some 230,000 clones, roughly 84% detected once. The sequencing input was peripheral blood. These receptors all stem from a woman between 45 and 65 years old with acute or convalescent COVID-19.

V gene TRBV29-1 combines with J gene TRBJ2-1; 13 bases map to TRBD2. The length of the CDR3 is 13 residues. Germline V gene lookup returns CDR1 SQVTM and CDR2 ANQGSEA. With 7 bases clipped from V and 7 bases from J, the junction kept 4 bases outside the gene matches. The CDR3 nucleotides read TGCAGCGCACTAGCGGGAGGGCCTAATGAGCAGTTCTTC. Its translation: CSALAGGPNEQFF.

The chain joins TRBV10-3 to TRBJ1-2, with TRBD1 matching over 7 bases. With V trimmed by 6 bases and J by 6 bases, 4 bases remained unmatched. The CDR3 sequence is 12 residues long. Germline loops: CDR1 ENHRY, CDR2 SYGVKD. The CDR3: CAISNRGNGYTF. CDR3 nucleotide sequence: TGTGCCATCAGCAACAGGGGCAATGGCTACACCTTC.

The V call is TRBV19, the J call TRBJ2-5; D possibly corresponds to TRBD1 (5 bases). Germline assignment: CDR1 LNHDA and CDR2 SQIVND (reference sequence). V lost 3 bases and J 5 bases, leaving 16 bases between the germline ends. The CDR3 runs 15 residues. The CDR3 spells CASSITGGVLETQYF. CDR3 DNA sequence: TGTGCCAGTAGTATTACAGGTGGGGTTTTGGAGACCCAGTACTTC.

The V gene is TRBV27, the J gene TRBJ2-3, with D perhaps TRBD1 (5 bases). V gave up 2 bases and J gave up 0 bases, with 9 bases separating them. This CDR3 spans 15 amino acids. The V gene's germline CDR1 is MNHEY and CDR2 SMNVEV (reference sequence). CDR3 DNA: TGTGCCAGCAGTTTAGGACACCCTAGCACAGATACGCAGTATTTT. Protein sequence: CASSLGHPSTDTQYF.

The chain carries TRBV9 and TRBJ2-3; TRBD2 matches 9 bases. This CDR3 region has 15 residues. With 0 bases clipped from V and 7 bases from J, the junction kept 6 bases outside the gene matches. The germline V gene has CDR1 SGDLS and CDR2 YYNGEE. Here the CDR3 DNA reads TGTGCCAGCAGCGTAGGCGGCGGGGGGGTCAATACGCAGTATTTT. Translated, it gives CASSVGGGGVNTQYF. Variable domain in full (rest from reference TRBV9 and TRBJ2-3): DSGVTQTPKHLITATGQRVTLRCSPRSGDLSVYWYQQSLDQGLQFLIQYYNGEERAKGNILERFSAQQFPDLHSELNLSSLELGDSALYFCASSVGGGGVNTQYFGPGTRLTVL.

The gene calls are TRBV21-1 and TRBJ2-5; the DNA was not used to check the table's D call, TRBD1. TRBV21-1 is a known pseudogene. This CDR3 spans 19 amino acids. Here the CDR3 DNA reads TGTGCCAGCAGCAAAAACCCAAGAGTGGCAGGGCAACTCCAAGAGACCCAGTACTTC. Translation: CASSKNPRVAGQLQETQYF.

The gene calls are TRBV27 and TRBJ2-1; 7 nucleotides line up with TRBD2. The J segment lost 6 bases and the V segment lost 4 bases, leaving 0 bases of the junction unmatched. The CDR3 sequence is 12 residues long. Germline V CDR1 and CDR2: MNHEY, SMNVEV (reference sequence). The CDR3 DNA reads TGTGCCAGCAGTTGGGGGGGCAATGAGCAGTTCTTC. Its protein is CASSWGGNEQFF.

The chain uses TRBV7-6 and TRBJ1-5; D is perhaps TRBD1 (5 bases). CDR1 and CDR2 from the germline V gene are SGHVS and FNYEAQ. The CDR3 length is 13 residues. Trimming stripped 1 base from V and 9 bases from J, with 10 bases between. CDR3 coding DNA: TGTGCCAGCAGCTTAGAAGCGGGACGGCCCCAGCATTTT. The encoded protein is CASSLEAGRPQHF.

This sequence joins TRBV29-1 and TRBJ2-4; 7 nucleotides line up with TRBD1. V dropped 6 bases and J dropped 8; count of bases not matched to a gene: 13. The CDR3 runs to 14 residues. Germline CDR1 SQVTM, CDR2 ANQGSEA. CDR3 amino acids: CSVETDREGDIQYF. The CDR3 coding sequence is TGCAGCGTGGAAACCGACAGGGAAGGGGACATTCAGTACTTC.

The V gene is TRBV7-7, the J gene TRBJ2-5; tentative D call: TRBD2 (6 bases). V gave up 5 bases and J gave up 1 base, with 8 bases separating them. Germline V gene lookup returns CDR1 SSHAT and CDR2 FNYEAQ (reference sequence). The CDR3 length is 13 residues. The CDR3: CASSRDFQETQYF. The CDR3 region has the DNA TGTGCCAGCAGCCGGGACTTCCAAGAGACCCAGTACTTC.

The chain's CDR3 is CASRPGQRNGYTF. The CDR3 coding sequence is TGTGCCAGCAGGCCGGGACAGCGTAATGGCTACACCTTC. V is TRBV6-6 and J is TRBJ1-2; TRBD1 matches 7 bases. Germline assignment: CDR1 MNHNY and CDR2 SVGAGI (reference sequence). V was pared by 6 bases and J by 6 bases, with 7 bases of the junction left unmatched. This CDR3 spans 13 amino acids.

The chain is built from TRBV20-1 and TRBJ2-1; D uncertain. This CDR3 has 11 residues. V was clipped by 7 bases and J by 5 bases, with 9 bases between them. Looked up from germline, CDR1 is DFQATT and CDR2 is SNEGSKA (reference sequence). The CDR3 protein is CSVPPDNEQFF. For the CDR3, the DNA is TGCAGTGTCCCCCCAGACAATGAGCAGTTCTTC.

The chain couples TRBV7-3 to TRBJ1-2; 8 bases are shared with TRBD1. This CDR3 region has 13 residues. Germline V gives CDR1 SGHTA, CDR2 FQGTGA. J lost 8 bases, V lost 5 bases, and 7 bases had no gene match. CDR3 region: CASSPGQGSGYTF. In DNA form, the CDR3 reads TGTGCCAGCAGCCCTGGACAGGGTAGCGGCTACACCTTC.

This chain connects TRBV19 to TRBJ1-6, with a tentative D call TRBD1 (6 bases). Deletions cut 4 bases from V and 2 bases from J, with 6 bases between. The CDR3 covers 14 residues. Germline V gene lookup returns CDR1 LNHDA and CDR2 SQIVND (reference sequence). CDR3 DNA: TGTGCCAGTAGTAGGACAGCCTATAATTCACCCCTCCACTTT. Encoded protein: CASSRTAYNSPLHF.

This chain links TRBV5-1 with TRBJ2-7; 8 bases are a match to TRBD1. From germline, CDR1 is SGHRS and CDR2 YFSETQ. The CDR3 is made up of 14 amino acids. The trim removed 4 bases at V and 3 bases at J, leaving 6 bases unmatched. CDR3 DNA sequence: TGCGCCAGCAGCGACAGACAGGGGAACTACGAGCAGTACTTC. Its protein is CASSDRQGNYEQYF.

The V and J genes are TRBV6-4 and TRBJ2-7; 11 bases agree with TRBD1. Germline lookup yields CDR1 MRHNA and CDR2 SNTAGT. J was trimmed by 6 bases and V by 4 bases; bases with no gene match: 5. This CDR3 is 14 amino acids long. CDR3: CASSVDRGQGEQYF. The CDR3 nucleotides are TGTGCCAGCAGTGTGGACAGGGGGCAAGGCGAGCAGTACTTC.

This CDR3 is CASSLGSNTEAFF. The CDR3 nucleotides read TGTGCCAGCAGCTTGGGTAGCAACACTGAAGCTTTCTTT. The V gene is TRBV5-5, the J gene TRBJ1-1; D is ambiguous. Germline V gene lookup returns CDR1 SGHKS and CDR2 YYEKEE (reference sequence). CDR3 length: 13 amino acids. The V and J ends lost 0 bases and 2 bases respectively, with 5 bases between them.

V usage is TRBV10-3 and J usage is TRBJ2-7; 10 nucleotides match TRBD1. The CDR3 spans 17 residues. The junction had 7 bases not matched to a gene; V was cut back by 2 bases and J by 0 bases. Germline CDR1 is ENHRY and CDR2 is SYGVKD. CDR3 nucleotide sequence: TGTGCCATCAGTGAGAGCGACAGGGGGCTTAACTCCTACGAGCAGTACTTC. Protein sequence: CAISESDRGLNSYEQYF.

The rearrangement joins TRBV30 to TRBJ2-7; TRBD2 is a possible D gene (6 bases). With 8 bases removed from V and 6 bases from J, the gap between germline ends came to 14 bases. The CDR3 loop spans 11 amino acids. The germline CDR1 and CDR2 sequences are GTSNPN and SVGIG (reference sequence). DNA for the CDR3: TGTGCCGGAGGGCAGGGAAGCGAGCAGTACTTC. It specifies CAGGQGSEQYF.

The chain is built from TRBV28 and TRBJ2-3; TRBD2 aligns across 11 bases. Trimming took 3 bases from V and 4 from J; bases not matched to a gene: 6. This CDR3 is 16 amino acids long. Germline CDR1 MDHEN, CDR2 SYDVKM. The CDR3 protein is CASSFTSGGGADTQYF. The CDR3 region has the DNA TGTGCCAGCAGTTTTACTAGCGGGGGAGGCGCAGATACGCAGTATTTT. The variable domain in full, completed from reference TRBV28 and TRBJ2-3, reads DVKVTQSSRYLVKRTGEKVFLECVQDMDHENMFWYRQDPGLGLRLIYFSYDVKMKEKGDIPEGYSVSREKKERFSLILESASTNQTSMYLCASSFTSGGGADTQYFGPGTRLTVL.

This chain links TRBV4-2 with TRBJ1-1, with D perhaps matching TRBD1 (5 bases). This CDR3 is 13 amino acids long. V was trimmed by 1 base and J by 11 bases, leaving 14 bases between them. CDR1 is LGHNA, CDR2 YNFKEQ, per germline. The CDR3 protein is CASSQGGPMEAFF. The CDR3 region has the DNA TGTGCCAGCAGCCAAGGGGGCCCTATGGAGGCTTTCTTT.

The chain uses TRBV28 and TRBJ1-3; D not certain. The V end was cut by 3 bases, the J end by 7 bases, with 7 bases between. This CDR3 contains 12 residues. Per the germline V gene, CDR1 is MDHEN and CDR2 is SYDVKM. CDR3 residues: CASSFRPNTIYF. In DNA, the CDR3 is TGTGCCAGCAGTTTCCGTCCGAACACCATATATTTT.

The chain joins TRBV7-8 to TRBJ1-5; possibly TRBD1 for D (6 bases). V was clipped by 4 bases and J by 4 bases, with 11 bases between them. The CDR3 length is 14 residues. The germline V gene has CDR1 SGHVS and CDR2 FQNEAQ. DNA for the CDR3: TGTGCCAGCAGCTCAGACAGGAGGAATCAGCCCCAGCATTTT. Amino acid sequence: CASSSDRRNQPQHF.